The sequence of this T cell receptor (beta chain) was determined in a study of blood T cells in healthy people across ages. General study points: The diversity estimates, figures obtained from one million T cells, were considered underestimates. The unknown donor CMV status may have confounded expanded clonotype changes. Long-lived and aged donors differed, with more naive CD4+ cells and higher diversity in the long-lived.

About this clonotype: Its antigen remains unknown. Just one base apart from a much larger clone, this may be a read error.

V gave up 1 base and J gave up 8 bases, with 20 bases separating them. The germline CDR1 and CDR2 sequences are DFQATT and SNEGSKA (reference sequence). This CDR3 spans 15 amino acids. With a J-beta primer mix and a sample-barcoded 5' primer, a second PCR ran about 6 to 11 cycles. Each CDR3 protein is one row after TCRdb ran MiXCR on the 5' RACE reads. The sample has roughly 1,500,000 distinct CDR3 sequences, 30% to 35% seen once. This TCR came from a woman aged 25 to 39 in good health. The sample consisted of blood. This chain links TRBV20-1 with TRBJ1-2; perhaps TRBD1 as D (6 bases). This CDR3 is CSARVPRTGRGGYTF. CDR3 nucleotide sequence: TGCAGTGCTAGAGTACCGAGGACGGGAAGGGGGGGCTACACCTTC.